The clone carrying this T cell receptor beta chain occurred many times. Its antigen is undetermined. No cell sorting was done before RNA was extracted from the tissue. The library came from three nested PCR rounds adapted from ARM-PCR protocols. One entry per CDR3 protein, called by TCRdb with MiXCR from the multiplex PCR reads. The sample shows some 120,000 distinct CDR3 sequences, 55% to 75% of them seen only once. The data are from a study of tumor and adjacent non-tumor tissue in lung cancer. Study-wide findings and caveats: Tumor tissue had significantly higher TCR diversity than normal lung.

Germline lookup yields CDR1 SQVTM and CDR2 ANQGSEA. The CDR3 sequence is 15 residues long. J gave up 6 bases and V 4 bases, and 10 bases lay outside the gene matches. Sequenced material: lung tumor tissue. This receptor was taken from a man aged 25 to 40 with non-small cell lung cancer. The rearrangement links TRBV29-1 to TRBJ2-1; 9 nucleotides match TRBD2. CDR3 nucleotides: TGCAGCGTTGCCCTTGGCGGGAGGGCGTCCAATGAGCAGTTCTTC. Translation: CSVALGGRASNEQFF.